This T cell receptor beta chain was identified during a study of blood T cell repertoires in COVID-19. Across the whole study: PBMCs, B-cell-depleted T cells, or T cells provided the cDNA or gDNA that made up the material.

Participants came from about 24 US areas, aged roughly 18 to 95 years. Sequencing was performed with immunoSEQ multiplex PCR; in TCRdb, only in-frame clones are kept and a portion is missing. The table shows some 260,000 clones, with around nine tenths occurring only once. Sequencing was performed on PBMCs or T cells enriched from blood (not recorded which). The receptor was derived from a woman aged 18-30 years who had recovered from COVID-19.

The CDR3 coding sequence is TGTGCCACCAGCAGTCTTTTAGGCACAGATACGCAGTATTTT. This codes for CATSSLLGTDTQYF. J is TRBJ2-3 and V is TRBV15; D not resolved. Trimming took 3 bases from V and 1 from J, leaving 8 bases between them. Germline V gene data show CDR1 as LNHNV and CDR2 as YYDKDF (reference sequence). This CDR3 is built from 14 residues.